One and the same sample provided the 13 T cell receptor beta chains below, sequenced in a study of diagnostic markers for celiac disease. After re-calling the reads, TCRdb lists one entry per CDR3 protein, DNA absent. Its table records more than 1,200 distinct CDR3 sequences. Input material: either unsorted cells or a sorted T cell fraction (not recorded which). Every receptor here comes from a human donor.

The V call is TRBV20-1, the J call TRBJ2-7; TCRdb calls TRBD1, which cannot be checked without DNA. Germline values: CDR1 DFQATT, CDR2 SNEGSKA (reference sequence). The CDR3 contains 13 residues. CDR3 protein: CSASTTGTYEQYF.

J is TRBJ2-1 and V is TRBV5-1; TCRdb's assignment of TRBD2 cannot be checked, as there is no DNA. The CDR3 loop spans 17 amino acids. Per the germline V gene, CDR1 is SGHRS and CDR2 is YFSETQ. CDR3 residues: CASSLGGRGRAGDEQFF.

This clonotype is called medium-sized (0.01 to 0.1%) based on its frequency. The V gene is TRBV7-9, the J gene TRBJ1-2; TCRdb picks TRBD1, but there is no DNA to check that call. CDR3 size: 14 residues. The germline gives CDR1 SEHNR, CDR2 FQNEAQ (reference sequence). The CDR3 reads CASSLDRGKGGYTF.

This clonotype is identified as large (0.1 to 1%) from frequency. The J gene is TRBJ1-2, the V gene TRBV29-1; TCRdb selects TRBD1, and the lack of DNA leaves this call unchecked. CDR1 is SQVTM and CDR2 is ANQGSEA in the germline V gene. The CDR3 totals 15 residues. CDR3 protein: CSVEAPDRTGYGYTF.

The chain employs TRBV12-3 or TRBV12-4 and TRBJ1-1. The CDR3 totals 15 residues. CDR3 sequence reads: CASPPTRGQYTEAFF.

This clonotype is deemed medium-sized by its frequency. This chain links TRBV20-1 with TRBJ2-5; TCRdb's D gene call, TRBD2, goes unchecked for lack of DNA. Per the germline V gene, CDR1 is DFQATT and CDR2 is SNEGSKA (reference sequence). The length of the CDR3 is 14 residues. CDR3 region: CSARSSGRGETQYF.

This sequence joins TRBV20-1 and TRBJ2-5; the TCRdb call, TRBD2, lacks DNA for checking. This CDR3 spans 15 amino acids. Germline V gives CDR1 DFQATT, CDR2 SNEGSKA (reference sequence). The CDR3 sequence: CSARLAGGNQETQYF.

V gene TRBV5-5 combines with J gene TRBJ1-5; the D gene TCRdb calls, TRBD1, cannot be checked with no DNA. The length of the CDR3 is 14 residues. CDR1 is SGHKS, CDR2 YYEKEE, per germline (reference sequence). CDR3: CASSLGTGHQPQHF.

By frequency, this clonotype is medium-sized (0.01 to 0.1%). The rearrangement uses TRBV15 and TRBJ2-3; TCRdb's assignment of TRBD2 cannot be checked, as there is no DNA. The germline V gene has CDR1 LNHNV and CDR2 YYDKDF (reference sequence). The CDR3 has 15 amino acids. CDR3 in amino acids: CATSTRQGPTDTQYF.

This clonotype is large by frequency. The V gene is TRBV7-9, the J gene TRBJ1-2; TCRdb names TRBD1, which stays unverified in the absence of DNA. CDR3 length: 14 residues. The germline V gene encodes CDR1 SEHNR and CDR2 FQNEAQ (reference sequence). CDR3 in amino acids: CASSLGQGAFGYTF. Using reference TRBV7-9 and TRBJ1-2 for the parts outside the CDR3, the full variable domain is DTGVSQNPRHKITKRGQNVTFRCDPISEHNRLYWYRQTLGQGPEFLTYFQNEAQLEKSRLLSDRFSAERPKGSFSTLEIQRTEQGDSAMYLCASSLGQGAFGYTFGSGTRLTVV.

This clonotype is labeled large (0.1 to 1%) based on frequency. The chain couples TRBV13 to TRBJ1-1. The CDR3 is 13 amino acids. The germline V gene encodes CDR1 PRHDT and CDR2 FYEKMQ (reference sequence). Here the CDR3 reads CASSETMNTEAFF.

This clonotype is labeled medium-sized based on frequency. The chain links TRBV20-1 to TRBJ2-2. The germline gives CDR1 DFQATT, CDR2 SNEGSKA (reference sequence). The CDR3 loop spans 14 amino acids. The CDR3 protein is CSACKSCDTGELFF.

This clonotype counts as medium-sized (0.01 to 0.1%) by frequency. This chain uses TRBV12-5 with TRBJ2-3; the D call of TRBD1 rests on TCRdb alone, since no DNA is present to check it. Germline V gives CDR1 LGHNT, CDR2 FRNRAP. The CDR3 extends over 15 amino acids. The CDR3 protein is CASGLVWGGADTQYF.